The 10 T cell receptor beta chains below all came from one sample that was sequenced in a study of T cell responses to AZD1222 COVID-19 vaccine. Sequencing used immunoSEQ multiplex PCR; TCRdb keeps in-frame clones, though not all of them. The sample includes over 110,000 clones, roughly nine tenths of them seen just once. Material: peripheral blood, obtained 28 days after the second AZD1222 dose. These receptors were taken from an adult who received the AZD1222 COVID-19 vaccine.

CDR3 coding DNA: TGTGCCAGCAGCCTCCGGACAGGACTGAACGGAAAACTGTTTTTT. As protein: CASSLRTGLNGKLFF. This sequence joins TRBV3-1 (or the pseudogene TRBV3-2) and TRBJ1-4; 7 bases fit TRBD1. The germline gives CDR1 LGHDT, CDR2 YNNKEL (reference sequence). V shed 4 bases and J 10 bases; nucleotides not matched to a gene: 12. The CDR3 covers 15 residues.

This clone was detected once. This chain uses TRBV5-6 with TRBJ1-6; no reliable D call. Trimming stripped 6 bases from V and 7 bases from J, with 17 bases between. The CDR3 runs 15 residues. From germline, CDR1 is SGHDT and CDR2 YYEEEE. The CDR3 is CASTLGDPQNSPLHF. CDR3 nucleotides: TGTGCCAGCACCCTTGGAGACCCACAGAATTCACCCCTCCACTTT.

The CDR3 bases are TGTGCCAGCAGCCGGGACGGAATCTATGGCTACACCTTC. This gives the protein CASSRDGIYGYTF. The rearrangement uses TRBV7-9 and TRBJ1-2; possible D gene TRBD1, 5 bases. Germline V gene lookup returns CDR1 SEHNR and CDR2 FQNEAQ (reference sequence). The CDR3 is 13 residues long. Trimming cost V 5 bases and J 4 bases, with 11 bases left between them.

In nucleotides, the CDR3 is TGTGCCAGCAGTCAAGCCCGGGACAGTTACGAAAAACTGTTTTTT. Translating it yields CASSQARDSYEKLFF. The chain joins TRBV7-9 to TRBJ1-4, with 7 positions matching TRBD1. The CDR3 spans 15 residues. V lost 6 bases to trimming and J lost 8 bases; unmatched junction nucleotides: 12. Germline-derived CDR1 and CDR2 are SEHNR and FQNEAQ (reference sequence).

The rearrangement joins TRBV6-1 to TRBJ1-5; D unclear. CDR1 is MNHNS, CDR2 SASEGT, per germline. This CDR3 comprises 15 residues. Trimming pared 2 bases from V and 4 bases from J, leaving 12 bases between. As DNA, the CDR3 is TGTGCCAGCAGTGAAATCGGGCCCCGTAATCAGCCCCAGCATTTT. Translating it yields CASSEIGPRNQPQHF.

V is TRBV6-2 or TRBV6-3 and J is TRBJ1-2, with D possibly TRBD1 on 5 matching bases. Germline V lookup: CDR1 MNHEY, CDR2 SVGEGT. The CDR3 sequence is 16 residues long. Trimming left V 6 bases short and J 2 bases short, with 19 bases between. The CDR3 loop is CASSSRPSGVNYGYTF. CDR3 sequence (DNA): TGTGCCAGCAGCTCCCGGCCCTCGGGGGTGAACTATGGCTACACCTTC.

The chain employs TRBV10-2 and TRBJ2-3; tentative D call: TRBD2 (5 bases). CDR1 WSHSY and CDR2 SAAADI come from the germline V gene. The CDR3 has 16 residues. Trimming removed 6 bases from V and 0 bases from J, with 16 bases in between. CDR3 DNA sequence: TGCGCCAGCAGATTATTTAGCGCGCTAAGCACAGATACGCAGTATTTT. Translated, it gives CASRLFSALSTDTQYF.

The chain joins TRBV3-1 (or the pseudogene TRBV3-2) to TRBJ1-1; D remains ambiguous. V lost 3 bases and J lost 6, with 11 bases in between. The germline V gene has CDR1 LGHDT and CDR2 YNNKEL (reference sequence). The CDR3 extends over 13 amino acids. The CDR3 nucleotides read TGTGCCAGCAGCCAGTCCACTGGGGCTGAAGCTTTCTTT. The encoded protein is CASSQSTGAEAFF.

This sequence joins TRBV12-3 or TRBV12-4 and TRBJ1-1; D is uncertain. The CDR3 runs 13 residues. V was trimmed by 10 bases and J by 0 bases, leaving 12 bases between them. CDR3 nucleotides: TGTGCCACTCTTCGTGGGGTGAACACTGAAGCTTTCTTT. Translation: CATLRGVNTEAFF.

This clone has just a few counts. The rearrangement joins TRBV6-2 or TRBV6-3 to TRBJ1-5; 10 bases align to TRBD1. The CDR3 covers 15 residues. The V and J ends lost 6 bases and 7 bases, in that order; junction bases with no gene match: 9. The germline CDR1 and CDR2 sequences are MNHEY and SVGEGT. DNA for the CDR3: TGTGCCAGCAGCGGACAGGGGGATTCAGGGCAGCCCCAGCATTTT. Translated, it gives CASSGQGDSGQPQHF.